This T cell receptor beta chain emerged from a study of siplizumab effects on memory and regulatory T cells (dated by TCRdb to the late 2010s). For the wider study: The effect of the anti-CD2 antibody siplizumab on alloreactive T-cell subsets was examined in allogeneic mixed lymphocyte reactions constructed from human PBMCs.

Remarks on this clone: Its target antigen remains unknown. No base qualities exist here, and no much larger clone lies one base off it.

Study-wide findings and limitations: About 80-97% of proliferating CD4+ or CD8+ clones could not be given a naive or memory phenotype. Compared with memory T cells, unstimulated naive T cells appeared more diverse, and naive cells seemed to make a substantial contribution to the alloresponse. Whether proliferating Tregs from siplizumab cultures were suppressive was not functionally confirmed. Siplizumab significantly reduced the cumulative frequency of alloreactive sequences traceable to unstimulated CD4+ memory T cells. Of the alloreactive CD4+ clones that could be mapped, the Treg-derived share averaged approximately 67% with siplizumab compared with 25% to 30% in control reactions. Sequences below about 10^-5 frequency were poorly captured, so only a minor fraction of alloreactive clones could be mapped to unstimulated subsets.

Sorted unstimulated T cells and proliferating T cells recovered from mixed lymphocyte reactions underwent TCRbeta CDR3 sequencing. Fresh whole blood from ten to eleven HLA-typed healthy donors served as the source for isolating PBMCs. Library preparation employed the immunoSEQ multiplex PCR assay. The deep sequencing platform assayed about 91,000 TCR templates per sample. Genomic DNA extracted from sorted T cells was used for TCRbeta CDR3 sequencing. In the paper's pipeline: Clonal analysis of TCRbeta CDR3 data was done in the R programming language. Comparing unstimulated samples against CFSE-low samples taken after the reaction was how alloreactive CD4+ and CD8+ clones were defined. Regulatory or non-regulatory origin of alloreactive CD4+ clones was assigned by matching sequences to the sorted unstimulated Treg and non-Treg repertoires. Not all clones reach the TCRdb copy of this immuneACCESS table, which keeps in-frame sequences only. Checked studies attribute under half of the gap to unresolved V genes and leave the rest unexplained. The DNA was the basis for D and trimming; V, J and clone size are from that table. A total of more than 85,000 clones appear in this sample, 93% of them only once. Of the sample, more than 0.3% is held by the ten largest clones.

There are 17 amino acids in the CDR3, from cysteine to phenylalanine inclusive. Only the CDR3 region is kept as DNA, spanning 51 bases read in frame from base 1. Relative to germline, V is 0 bases shorter and J is 6 bases shorter, with 18 bases between their ends. From a lookup of the germline V gene, CDR1 and CDR2 are SGHAT and FQNNGV. The sequence joins TRBV11-2 to TRBJ2-1; the D assignment is uncertain and may be TRBD1 or TRBD2, with 6 bases supporting each. The clonotype comes from a human donor in good health. The sequenced sample was CD4+ T cells sorted from blood. CDR3 reads: CASSLDHGGGPPNEQFF. The DNA reads as follows: TGTGCCAGCAGCTTAGATCACGGGGGCGGACCGCCCAATGAGCAGTTCTTC.